Below, 10 T cell receptor beta chains from the same sample are listed, as sequenced in a study of blood T cell repertoires in COVID-19. The data were produced by immunoSEQ multiplex PCR, yet TCRdb's version contains in-frame clones alone and is incomplete. The table records 80,000 to 100,000 clones, approximately 81% of them present only once. Sequencing was done on a sample of peripheral blood. These receptors all come from a man between 60 and 75 years old with acute or convalescent COVID-19.

The rearrangement joins TRBV3-1 (or the pseudogene TRBV3-2) to TRBJ2-1; 11 bases are a match to TRBD1. Germline loops: CDR1 LGHDT, CDR2 YNNKEL (reference sequence). The CDR3 consists of 14 residues. Trimming at V came to 4 bases and at J to 9 bases, leaving 5 bases not matched to a gene. For the CDR3, the DNA is TGTGCCAGCAGCCTCCGGGACAGGGGGGGTGAGCAGTTCTTC. This codes for CASSLRDRGGEQFF.

This clone was detected ten times or more. J is TRBJ1-2 and V is TRBV9, with D possibly TRBD1 on 5 matching bases. V was shortened by 0 bases and J by 4 bases, with 10 bases between the two germline ends. In germline, CDR1 is SGDLS, CDR2 YYNGEE. This CDR3 region has 14 residues. CDR3 amino acids: CASSVVGGTYGYTF. DNA of the CDR3: TGTGCCAGCAGCGTAGTGGGGGGAACCTATGGCTACACCTTC.

Of note for this clone: This specimen includes other DNA sequences encoding the same CDR3. V gene TRBV6-1 combines with J gene TRBJ2-3; 7 bases map to TRBD2. This CDR3 comprises 15 residues. The V gene's germline CDR1 is MNHNS and CDR2 SASEGT. The trim removed 1 base at V and 1 base at J, leaving 2 bases unmatched. The CDR3 nucleotides read TGTGCCAGCAGTGAAGGGCTAGCGGGCACAGATACGCAGTATTTT. Encoded protein: CASSEGLAGTDTQYF.

In its sample, this clone was seen once. This rearrangement joins TRBV27 to TRBJ2-7, with D possibly TRBD2 on 6 matching bases. The CDR3 consists of 17 residues. The germline V and J ends were trimmed by 3 bases and 1 base, with 19 bases remaining between them. Germline values: CDR1 MNHEY, CDR2 SMNVEV (reference sequence). The CDR3 is CASSLNTSPGTSYEQYF. DNA for the CDR3: TGTGCCAGCAGTTTGAACACTAGCCCGGGTACATCCTACGAGCAGTACTTC.

The chain carries TRBV19 and TRBJ2-7; D unresolved. Trimming took 6 bases from V and 2 from J, leaving 11 bases between them. The CDR3 contains 13 residues. Germline V lookup: CDR1 LNHDA, CDR2 SQIVND (reference sequence). The CDR3 is CASRYIWPYEQYF. For the CDR3, the DNA is TGTGCCAGTAGGTACATTTGGCCCTACGAGCAGTACTTC.

The rearrangement joins TRBV19 to TRBJ1-5, with TRBD1 as a possible D gene (6 bases). The CDR3 spans 16 residues. Between the trimmed V and J ends, which lost 6 bases and 3 bases, there was a span of 18 bases. In germline, CDR1 is LNHDA, CDR2 SQIVND (reference sequence). The CDR3 region is CASRKNRDRLNQPQHF. CDR3 nucleotides: TGTGCCAGTAGGAAAAACCGCGACAGGCTCAATCAGCCCCAGCATTTT. Using reference TRBV19 and TRBJ1-5 for the parts outside the CDR3, the full variable domain is DGGITQSPKYLFRKEGQNVTLSCEQNLNHDAMYWYRQDPGQGLRLIYYSQIVNDFQKGDIAEGYSVSREKKESFPLTVTSAQKNPTAFYLCASRKNRDRLNQPQHFGDGTRLSIL.

The J gene is TRBJ2-2, the V gene TRBV11-3; TRBD2 matches at 7 bases. This CDR3 is built from 17 residues. V lost 3 bases, J lost 1 base, and 8 bases stayed unmatched. Per germline, CDR1 SGHNT and CDR2 YENEEA. This chain's CDR3 is CASSLGVGGGNTGELFF. The CDR3 DNA follows: TGTGCCAGCAGCTTGGGGGTTGGCGGGGGGAACACCGGGGAGCTGTTTTTT.

V and J are TRBV7-8 and TRBJ2-5; the match to TRBD2 covers 10 bases. CDR3 size: 17 residues. V gave up 4 bases and J gave up 1 base; unmatched junction bases: 9. Germline CDR1 is SGHVS and CDR2 is FQNEAQ. The CDR3, as DNA: TGTGCCAGCAGCTGGTCCATGGCTAGCGGGAGCCAAGAGACCCAGTACTTC. Amino acid sequence: CASSWSMASGSQETQYF. Using reference TRBV7-8 and TRBJ2-5 for the parts outside the CDR3, the full variable domain is GAGVSQSPRYKVAKRGQDVALRCDPISGHVSLFWYQQALGQGPEFLTYFQNEAQLDKSGLPSDRFFAERPEGSVSTLKIQRTQQEDSAVYLCASSWSMASGSQETQYFGPGTRLLVL.

This clone was seen more than once but under ten times. V is TRBV19 and J is TRBJ1-5, with TRBD1 matching 11 bases. Per germline, CDR1 LNHDA and CDR2 SQIVND (reference sequence). CDR3 length: 15 amino acids. The V and J ends lost 4 bases and 4 bases, in that order; junction bases with no gene match: 3. CDR3 loop: CASSTGTGGNQPQHF. The CDR3 nucleotides read TGTGCCAGTAGTACTGGGACAGGGGGAAATCAGCCCCAGCATTTT.

This rearrangement joins TRBV6-2 or TRBV6-3 to TRBJ1-5, with 8 positions matching TRBD1. The CDR3 has 17 residues. CDR1 and CDR2 from the germline V gene are MNHEY and SVGEGT. V shed 0 bases, J shed 7 bases, and the junction held 11 bases outside the gene matches. In nucleotides, the CDR3 is TGTGCCAGCAGTTACTCGTTAGGACAGGGTATTTGGCAGCCCCAGCATTTT. This translates into CASSYSLGQGIWQPQHF.